These T cell receptor beta chains were read from a single sample in a study of beta chain features in type 1 diabetes. The table came from immunoSEQ multiplex PCR; TCRdb's copy has only in-frame clones and leaves some out. The sample consists of about 640,000 clones, approximately 13% of them appearing once. The sample consisted of naive CD4+ T cells from blood. Receptors originate from a man under 40 with type 1 diabetes. The CDR3 runs from the conserved cysteine through the conserved F or W. The D gene is left open where the match is weak. The size of a clone is reported for some rows only, either as once, few or many, or as a class for expanded clones.

J: TRBJ2-1; V: TRBV7-2; D: .; size: .; DNA: TGTGCCAGCAGCTTAAGACAGAACAATGAGCAGTTCTTC; CDR3: CASSLRQNNEQFF
J: TRBJ2-7; V: TRBV20-1; D: .; size: .; DNA: TGCAGTGCCAGAAGGGGCTACGAGCAGTACTTC; CDR3: CSARRGYEQYF
J: TRBJ2-2; V: TRBV7-2; D: .; size: .; DNA: TGTGCCAGCAGCTTAGGGAACTCTTACACCGGGGAGCTGTTTTTT; CDR3: CASSLGNSYTGELFF
J: TRBJ1-2; V: TRBV20-1; D: .; size: .; DNA: TGCAGTGCTAGTGAGGGTGGGGGCTACACCTTC; CDR3: CSASEGGGYTF
J: TRBJ1-2; V: TRBV9; D: .; size: few; DNA: TGTGCCAGCAGCGGTGGATTTGGGTCTATTCTCGGCTACACCTTC; CDR3: CASSGGFGSILGYTF
J: TRBJ1-2; V: TRBV29-1; D: .; size: few; DNA: TGCAGCGTTGAAAGGGCCCTGGGGGACTATGGCTACACCTTC; CDR3: CSVERALGDYGYTF
J: TRBJ1-2; V: TRBV6-6; D: .; size: .; DNA: TGTGCCAGCAGTTACTCCAATTGGCGGGGAGGAATGGCCTTC; CDR3: CASSYSNWRGGMAF
J: TRBJ1-2; V: TRBV11-1; D: .; size: .; DNA: TGTGCCAGCAGCTTACGGGGGCGGTCTGGCTACACCTTC; CDR3: CASSLRGRSGYTF
J: TRBJ2-3; V: TRBV7-3; D: .; size: .; DNA: TGTGCCAGCAGCTCCGGGACTAGCACAGATACGCAGTATTTT; CDR3: CASSSGTSTDTQYF
J: TRBJ1-1; V: TRBV7-2; D: .; size: .; DNA: TGTGCCAGCAGCTTAGTGGAGACTGAAGCTTTCTTT; CDR3: CASSLVETEAFF
J: TRBJ2-5; V: TRBV19; D: .; size: .; DNA: TGTGCCAGTAGTATAGGGGCAGGCCTTGAAGAGACCCAGTACTTC; CDR3: CASSIGAGLEETQYF
J: TRBJ1-2; V: TRBV18; D: .; size: few; DNA: TGTGCCAGCTCACCAATCAAACGAGGGGAATCCTATGGCTACACCTTC; CDR3: CASSPIKRGESYGYTF
J: TRBJ2-2; V: TRBV7-2; D: TRBD1; size: few; DNA: TGTGCCAGCAGCTTAGGCGGACAGGGTGGATTGTTTTTT; CDR3: CASSLGGQGGLFF
J: TRBJ2-5; V: TRBV6-1; D: .; size: .; DNA: TGTGCCAGCAACCCCGCAGAGGGACAAGAGACCCAGTACTTC; CDR3: CASNPAEGQETQYF
J: TRBJ2-1; V: TRBV2; D: .; size: few; DNA: TGTGCCAGCGATGTCGGGGGTTCATACAATGAGCAGTTCTTC; CDR3: CASDVGGSYNEQFF
J: TRBJ2-2; V: TRBV7-9; D: .; size: .; DNA: TGTGCCAGCAGCTGGACAGCGAACACCGGGGAGCTGTTTTTT; CDR3: CASSWTANTGELFF
J: TRBJ2-1; V: TRBV7-9; D: .; size: few; DNA: TGTGCCAGCAGCTTAGTGATTCGGGGGCCCCCCGATGAGCAGTTCTTC; CDR3: CASSLVIRGPPDEQFF
J: TRBJ2-2; V: TRBV7-2; D: .; size: .; DNA: TGTGCCAGCAGCTTCACAGGGTACACCGGGGAGCTGTTTTTT; CDR3: CASSFTGYTGELFF
J: TRBJ1-1; V: TRBV25-1; D: .; size: few; DNA: TGTGCCAGCAGGGTAGTCGGACACCTGAACACTGAAGCTTTCTTT; CDR3: CASRVVGHLNTEAFF